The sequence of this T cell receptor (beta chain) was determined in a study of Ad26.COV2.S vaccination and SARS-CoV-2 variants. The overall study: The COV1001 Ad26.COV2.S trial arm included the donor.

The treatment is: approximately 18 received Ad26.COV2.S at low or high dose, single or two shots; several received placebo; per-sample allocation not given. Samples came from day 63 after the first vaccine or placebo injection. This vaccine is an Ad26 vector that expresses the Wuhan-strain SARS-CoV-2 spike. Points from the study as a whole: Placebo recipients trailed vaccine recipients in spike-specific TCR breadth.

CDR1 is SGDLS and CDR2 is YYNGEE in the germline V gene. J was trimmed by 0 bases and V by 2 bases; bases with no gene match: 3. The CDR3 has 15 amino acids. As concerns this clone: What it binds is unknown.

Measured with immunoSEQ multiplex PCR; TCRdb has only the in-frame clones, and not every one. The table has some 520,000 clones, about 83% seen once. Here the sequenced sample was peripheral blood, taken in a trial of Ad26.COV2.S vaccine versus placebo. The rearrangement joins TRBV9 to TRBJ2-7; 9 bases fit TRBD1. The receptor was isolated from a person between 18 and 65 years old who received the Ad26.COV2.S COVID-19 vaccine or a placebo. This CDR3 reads CASSVSGQGSYEQYF. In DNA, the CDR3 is TGTGCCAGCAGCGTTTCGGGACAGGGCTCCTACGAGCAGTACTTC. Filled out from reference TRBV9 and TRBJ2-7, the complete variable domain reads DSGVTQTPKHLITATGQRVTLRCSPRSGDLSVYWYQQSLDQGLQFLIQYYNGEERAKGNILERFSAQQFPDLHSELNLSSLELGDSALYFCASSVSGQGSYEQYFGPGTRLTVT.